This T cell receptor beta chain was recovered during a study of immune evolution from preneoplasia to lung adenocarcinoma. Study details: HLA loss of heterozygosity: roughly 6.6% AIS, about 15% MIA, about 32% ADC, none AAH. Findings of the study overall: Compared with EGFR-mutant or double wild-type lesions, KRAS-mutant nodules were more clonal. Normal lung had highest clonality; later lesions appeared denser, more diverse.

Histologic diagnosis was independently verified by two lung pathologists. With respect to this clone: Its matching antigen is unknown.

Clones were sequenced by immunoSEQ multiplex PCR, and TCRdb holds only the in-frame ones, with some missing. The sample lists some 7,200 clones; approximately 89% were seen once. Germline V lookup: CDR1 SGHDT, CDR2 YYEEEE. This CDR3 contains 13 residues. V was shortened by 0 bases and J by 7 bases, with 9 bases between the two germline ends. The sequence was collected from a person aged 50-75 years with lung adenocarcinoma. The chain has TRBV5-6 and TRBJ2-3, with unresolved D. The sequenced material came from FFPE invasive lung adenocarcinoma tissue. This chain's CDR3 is CASSLGGVYTQYF. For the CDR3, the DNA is TGTGCCAGCAGCTTGGGTGGGGTATATACGCAGTATTTT.